The subject of this entry is one T cell receptor (beta chain). What antigen it recognizes has not been identified. The sample holds no much larger clone one base away, and base qualities are not on file. What the treatment or condition label conveys for this sample: in vitro stimulation with specific CMV peptide epitopes to enrich CMV-specific T cells. Sequenced on an Illumina HiSeq 1500. TCRdb redid the processing of the public reads, applying fastp at Q25 and MiXCR, and retained in-frame beta chains. Merged by CDR3 protein, the rows form single entries marked with the most common genes and DNA. This sample gives some 800,000 distinct CDR3 sequences in total; around 29% of them show up just once. The ten largest clones capture around 13% of the sample. Reading the germline V gene gives CDR1 MNHEY and CDR2 SVGEGT. At the junction V is shortened by 6 bases and J by 4 bases, with 8 bases in between. The CDR3 covers 12 residues, taking in both the cysteine and the phenylalanine. Only the CDR3 region is kept as DNA, spanning 36 bases read in frame from base 1.

This specimen comes from a study of T cell repertoires in cytomegalovirus infection (dated by TCRdb to about 2019). In the study overall: Recently identified HLA-C-restricted CMV epitopes, whose presentation resists viral immunomodulation, were targeted by peptide stimulations together with well-studied HLA-B-restricted epitopes. Donor HLA type was relevant to the analysis, because carriage of CMV infection together with the matching HLA type was indicated by public TCR beta signatures. The full study reports these points: Carriers of CMV infection plus the relevant HLA type were discriminated by the cumulative frequency of public TCR beta family members in the study cohort and in an independent approximately 360-donor cohort. The ex vivo response was dominated by HLA-C-restricted CMV-specific TCR beta clonotypes, which also provided the single most frequent clonotype in two of eight donors.

The sample here was cultured CD8+ T cells from PBMCs, taken from culture after CMV antigen stimulation. This receptor was taken from a human donor in good health (CMV status not recorded). Some clones in this sample may be carry-over from other donors' samples. The chain links TRBV6-2 or TRBV6-3 with TRBJ2-3; TRBD2 could be the D gene, as 6 bases match. The CDR3 corresponds to CASRGGPDTQYF. The bases are TGTGCCAGCAGGGGGGGTCCAGATACGCAGTATTTT.